Listed here are 9 T cell receptor beta chains from one sample, sequenced in a study of Graves' ophthalmopathy and Graves' hyperthyroidism. TCR beta CDR3 amplification used RNA transcripts. Second-round multiplex PCR came after a first-round RT-PCR that employed HTBI primers. Each CDR3 protein gets one entry after TCRdb re-called the multiplex PCR reads with MiXCR. Here the sample spans about 1.1 million distinct CDR3 sequences, about two fifths being singletons. The source material was peripheral blood or thyroid tissue (not recorded which). These receptors originate from an adult man with Graves' hyperthyroidism.

Ten or more counts support this clonotype. This sequence joins TRBV9 and TRBJ2-5; D gene uncertain. The CDR3 covers 13 residues. V lost 0 bases and J lost 7, with 10 bases in between. The germline CDR1 and CDR2 sequences are SGDLS and YYNGEE. CDR3 sequence: CASSVALWGTQYF. CDR3 DNA sequence: TGTGCCAGCAGCGTAGCACTTTGGGGGACCCAGTACTTC.

Only a few counts were recorded for this clonotype. The genes are TRBV20-1 and TRBJ2-7; either TRBD1 or TRBD2 may fit D (5 bases each). V was clipped by 1 base and J by 4 bases, with 26 bases between them. In germline, CDR1 is DFQATT, CDR2 SNEGSKA (reference sequence). The CDR3 loop spans 18 amino acids. The CDR3 DNA follows: TGCAGTGCTAGAGCTCCCGGGACGTACCCACGAAGGGGATACGAGCAGTACTTC. This gives the protein CSARAPGTYPRRGYEQYF.

The V gene is TRBV6-2 or TRBV6-3, the J gene TRBJ1-3; a possible D gene is TRBD1 (5 bases). Between the trimmed V and J ends, which lost 6 bases and 2 bases, there was a span of 11 bases. Germline values: CDR1 MNHEY, CDR2 SVGEGT. This CDR3 is 14 amino acids long. The CDR3 sequence: CASSRDSAGNTIYF. The DNA of the CDR3 is TGTGCCAGCAGCCGCGACAGTGCTGGAAACACCATATATTTT.

This clonotype occurred many times. This rearrangement joins TRBV20-1 to TRBJ2-7, with 8 bases fitting TRBD2. The CDR3 length is 14 residues. V lost 6 bases to trimming and J lost 6 bases; unmatched junction nucleotides: 13. Per the germline V gene, CDR1 is DFQATT and CDR2 is SNEGSKA (reference sequence). CDR3 sequence: CSAKGAGASPEQYF. Written as DNA, the CDR3 is TGCAGTGCAAAGGGAGCGGGAGCCTCCCCCGAGCAGTACTTC.

A remark on this clonotype: The junction differs from germline at one of its ends, possibly a read error. The chain is built from TRBV7-2 and TRBJ2-6, with TRBD1 matching 8 bases. This CDR3 region has 14 residues. CDR1 is SGHTA, CDR2 FQGNSA, per germline. The CDR3 DNA follows: TGTGCCAGCAGCCGACAGACAGGGGCCTACGTCCTGACTTTC. Protein: CASSRQTGAYVLTF.

CDR3 nucleotides: TGTGCCAGCAGCTTAGATTCGGAGGCCTACGAGCAGTACTTC. Its translation is CASSLDSEAYEQYF. The chain joins TRBV11-2 to TRBJ2-7; D is perhaps TRBD2 (5 bases). Trimming took off 0 bases at V and 2 bases at J, with 8 bases between the two ends. This CDR3 contains 14 residues. Germline lookup yields CDR1 SGHAT and CDR2 FQNNGV.

Concerning this clonotype: The conserved phenylalanine or tryptophan normally closing the CDR3 is absent here, so this likely arose from a read error. The DNA is left out, because the CDR3 cannot be placed on it with certainty; the CDR3 is given as TCRdb lists it. The chain combines TRBV2 with TRBJ2-7; TRBD1, as called in the table, went unchecked against the DNA. CDR1 is SNHLY and CDR2 is FYNNEI in the germline V gene. The CDR3 length is 9 residues, termini included. CDR3 region: CASSGTGGG.

In this sample, this clonotype turned up many times. The chain uses TRBV14 and TRBJ1-1; D not resolved. The germline gives CDR1 SGHDN, CDR2 FVKESK. CDR3 size: 14 residues. V was cut by 1 base and J by 7 bases, with 13 bases left in between. CDR3 sequence: CASSQGDGVDEAFF. CDR3 sequence (DNA): TGTGCCAGCAGCCAAGGGGATGGTGTGGATGAAGCTTTCTTT. The variable domain in full, with the rest retrieved from reference TRBV14 and TRBJ1-1, is EAGVTQFPSHSVIEKGQTVTLRCDPISGHDNLYWYRRVMGKEIKFLLHFVKESKQDESGMPNNRFLAERTGGTYSTLKVQPAELEDSGVYFCASSQGDGVDEAFFGQGTRLTVV.

At least ten counts were recorded for this clonotype. The rearrangement joins TRBV12-3 or TRBV12-4 to TRBJ1-1; D perhaps matches TRBD1 (5 bases). This CDR3 region has 13 residues. V was cut by 2 bases and J by 6 bases, with 10 bases left in between. CDR3 sequence (DNA): TGTGCCAGCAGTTTAATAGTGGGGCCTGAAGCTTTCTTT. Translated: CASSLIVGPEAFF.